This passage covers 30 T cell receptor beta chains from one sample sequenced in a study of shared clonotypes between healthy human individuals. The table came from immunoSEQ multiplex PCR; TCRdb's copy has only in-frame clones and leaves some out. The sample carries fewer than 1 million clones, 90% to 98% recorded once. Positive CCR7 selection of CD45RO-negative cells yielded the naive CD8 cells, and terminally differentiated effector memory CD45RA+ cells were excluded. The sample comprised naive CD8+ T cells sorted from blood. These receptors came from a man younger than 40 in good health.

The V call is TRBV7-6, the J call TRBJ1-2; 8 bases align to TRBD1. The CDR3 is 17 amino acids. Losses at the gene ends were 2 bases for V and 3 bases for J; bases not matched to a gene: 11. The germline CDR1 and CDR2 sequences are SGHVS and FNYEAQ. CDR3 protein: CASSLIQGDVWDYGYTF. Here the CDR3 DNA reads TGTGCCAGCAGCTTAATACAGGGGGATGTGTGGGACTATGGCTACACCTTC. Drawing the rest from reference TRBV7-6 and TRBJ1-2, the complete variable domain is GAGVSQSPRYKVTKRGQDVALRCDPISGHVSLYWYRQALGQGPEFLTYFNYEAQQDKSGLPNDRFSAERPEGSISTLTIQRTEQRDSAMYRCASSLIQGDVWDYGYTFGSGTRLTVV.

This sequence joins TRBV27 and TRBJ1-2; TRBD1 is a possible D gene (5 bases). The CDR3 contains 14 residues. Germline V lookup: CDR1 MNHEY, CDR2 SMNVEV (reference sequence). Trimming cost V 1 base and J 3 bases, with 9 bases left between them. CDR3 protein: CASSLLGGDYGYTF. DNA for the CDR3: TGTGCCAGCAGTTTATTGGGGGGTGACTATGGCTACACCTTC.

The chain uses TRBV7-9 and TRBJ2-1, with 7 positions matching TRBD2. The trim removed 5 bases at V and 7 bases at J, leaving 11 bases unmatched. The CDR3 spans 15 residues. CDR1 SEHNR and CDR2 FQNEAQ come from the germline V gene (reference sequence). CDR3 protein: CASSPEAGYKNEQFF. CDR3 DNA: TGTGCCAGCAGCCCTGAAGCGGGATATAAGAATGAGCAGTTCTTC.

Notes on this clone: The same CDR3 is also encoded by other DNA sequences in this sample. The V and J genes are TRBV19 and TRBJ2-3; D is ambiguous. The germline V gene encodes CDR1 LNHDA and CDR2 SQIVND (reference sequence). Deletions cut 3 bases from V and 2 bases from J, with 9 bases between. This CDR3 comprises 14 residues. CDR3 in DNA: TGTGCCAGTAGTATTTATGGATCCACAGATACGCAGTATTTT. This codes for CASSIYGSTDTQYF.

The table lists this clone with a count of one. J is TRBJ2-7 and V is TRBV6-1; TRBD2 aligns across 11 bases. Germline V gives CDR1 MNHNS, CDR2 SASEGT. This CDR3 has 18 residues. J was trimmed by 5 bases and V by 0 bases; bases with no gene match: 12. The CDR3 here is CASSEAPYLAGGLDEQYF. The CDR3 nucleotides read TGTGCCAGCAGTGAAGCTCCCTACCTAGCGGGAGGTCTGGACGAGCAGTACTTC.

The chain links TRBV15 to TRBJ2-5; D perhaps matches TRBD1 (5 bases). V lost 3 bases and J 0 bases, leaving 14 bases between the germline ends. The CDR3 length is 16 residues. Germline-derived CDR1 and CDR2 are LNHNV and YYDKDF (reference sequence). CDR3 amino acids: CATSRVTARNQETQYF. The CDR3 nucleotides read TGTGCCACCAGCAGGGTGACAGCGAGGAACCAAGAGACCCAGTACTTC.

The V call is TRBV2, the J call TRBJ2-3; perhaps TRBD1 as D (5 bases). The CDR3 runs to 16 residues. V lost 6 bases to trimming and J lost 2 bases, with 18 bases between them. Germline CDR1 reads SNHLY; CDR2 reads FYNNEI. The CDR3 reads CASSSSRVGFTDTQYF. The CDR3 bases are TGTGCCAGCAGCTCCTCCAGGGTGGGCTTCACAGATACGCAGTATTTT. The full variable domain, rest sourced from reference TRBV2 and TRBJ2-3, is EPEVTQTPSHQVTQMGQEVILRCVPISNHLYFYWYRQILGQKVEFLVSFYNNEISEKSEIFDDQFSVERPDGSNFTLKIRSTKLEDSAMYFCASSSSRVGFTDTQYFGPGTRLTVL.

This clone came up once. V is TRBV9 and J is TRBJ1-2; TRBD1 agrees at 8 bases. V shed 3 bases and J 4 bases; nucleotides not matched to a gene: 8. The CDR3 totals 15 residues. Germline V gene sequence: CDR1 SGDLS, CDR2 YYNGEE. CDR3 in DNA: TGTGCCAGCAGCGCTACAGGGGGATCTGGCTATGGCTACACCTTC. Protein product: CASSATGGSGYGYTF. The full variable domain, in which reference TRBV9 and TRBJ1-2 provide the parts outside the CDR3, is DSGVTQTPKHLITATGQRVTLRCSPRSGDLSVYWYQQSLDQGLQFLIQYYNGEERAKGNILERFSAQQFPDLHSELNLSSLELGDSALYFCASSATGGSGYGYTFGSGTRLTVV.

The rearrangement joins TRBV7-8 to TRBJ1-2; D might be TRBD1 (5 bases). Between the trimmed V and J ends, which lost 1 base and 14 bases, there was a span of 17 bases. The CDR3 spans 13 residues. Germline V gives CDR1 SGHVS, CDR2 FQNEAQ. The CDR3 protein is CASSLDRDSQATF. The CDR3 region has the DNA TGTGCCAGCAGCTTAGATAGGGACTCTCAGGCTACCTTC. Using reference TRBV7-8 and TRBJ1-2 for the parts outside the CDR3, the full variable domain is GAGVSQSPRYKVAKRGQDVALRCDPISGHVSLFWYQQALGQGPEFLTYFQNEAQLDKSGLPSDRFFAERPEGSVSTLKIQRTQQEDSAVYLCASSLDRDSQATFGSGTRLTVV.

The genes are TRBV10-3 and TRBJ2-2; D is unresolved. The germline V and J ends were trimmed by 10 bases and 1 base, with 16 bases remaining between them. The CDR3 contains 15 residues. The germline gives CDR1 ENHRY, CDR2 SYGVKD. CDR3 amino acids: CATWAWTENTGELFF. CDR3 DNA sequence: TGTGCCACCTGGGCCTGGACGGAGAACACCGGGGAGCTGTTTTTT.

The chain uses TRBV25-1 and TRBJ1-1; D may be TRBD1 (6 bases). Germline values: CDR1 MGHDK, CDR2 SYGVNS. The CDR3 length is 11 residues. Trimming stripped 10 bases from V and 8 bases from J, with 14 bases between. CDR3: CATMRGGEAFF. CDR3 in DNA: TGTGCCACCATGCGGGGGGGCGAAGCTTTCTTT. The complete variable domain, with remaining parts taken from reference TRBV25-1 and TRBJ1-1, reads EADIYQTPRYLVIGTGKKITLECSQTMGHDKMYWYQQDPGMELHLIHYSYGVNSTEKGDLSSESTVSRIRTEHFPLTLESARPSHTSQYLCATMRGGEAFFGQGTRLTVV.

The chain recombines TRBV9 with TRBJ2-3; D gene ambiguous. Germline CDR1 is SGDLS and CDR2 is YYNGEE. This CDR3 has 16 residues. Deletions cut 2 bases from V and 1 base from J, with 14 bases between. The CDR3: CASSVGPPVGTDTQYF. In nucleotides, the CDR3 is TGTGCCAGCAGCGTTGGACCCCCGGTCGGCACAGATACGCAGTATTTT.

The V call is TRBV7-9, the J call TRBJ1-4; 8 bases are a match to TRBD1. The junction had 0 bases not matched to a gene; V was cut back by 0 bases and J by 3 bases. This CDR3 is 15 amino acids long. The germline gives CDR1 SEHNR, CDR2 FQNEAQ (reference sequence). This chain's CDR3 is CASSLAQGANEKLFF. DNA for the CDR3: TGTGCCAGCAGCTTAGCACAGGGGGCTAATGAAAAACTGTTTTTT. Combining the CDR3 with reference TRBV7-9 and TRBJ1-4 gives the whole variable domain DTGVSQNPRHKITKRGQNVTFRCDPISEHNRLYWYRQTLGQGPEFLTYFQNEAQLEKSRLLSDRFSAERPKGSFSTLEIQRTEQGDSAMYLCASSLAQGANEKLFFGSGTQLSVL.

This chain joins TRBV30 and TRBJ2-5; a weak D match, TRBD2 (6 bases). The CDR3 contains 15 residues. V was clipped by 2 bases and J by 4 bases, with 17 bases between them. Germline V CDR1 and CDR2: GTSNPN, SVGIG (reference sequence). CDR3 coding DNA: TGTGCCTGGAGTCTCCTGGGAGGTACCCGAGAGACCCAGTACTTC. This encodes CAWSLLGGTRETQYF.

J is TRBJ2-7 and V is TRBV13; 8 bases agree with TRBD2. Germline CDR1 PRHDT, CDR2 FYEKMQ (reference sequence). The CDR3 is made up of 15 amino acids. Trimming removed 5 bases from V and 12 bases from J; junction bases left unmatched: 18. The DNA for the CDR3 is TGTGCCAGCAGCCAGGCGGCCAGCGGGAGAGGCCTCCGGTACTTC. Protein product: CASSQAASGRGLRYF.

V and J are TRBV4-1 and TRBJ2-2; 12 bases line up with TRBD2. From germline, CDR1 is MGHRA and CDR2 YSYEKL. The length of the CDR3 is 14 residues. The V and J ends lost 10 bases and 4 bases, in that order; junction bases with no gene match: 4. As DNA, the CDR3 is TGCGCCACCAGGACTAGCGGGACCACCGGGGAGCTGTTTTTT. It yields the protein CATRTSGTTGELFF.

The V call is TRBV9, the J call TRBJ2-1; weak D call: TRBD1 (6 bases). Germline values: CDR1 SGDLS, CDR2 YYNGEE. This CDR3 is 16 amino acids long. Trimming took 4 bases from V and 4 from J, leaving 18 bases between them. CDR3 sequence: CASSRRLGAMYNEQFF. The CDR3 DNA sequence: TGTGCCAGCAGCCGGAGGTTGGGGGCCATGTACAATGAGCAGTTCTTC.

This rearrangement joins TRBV4-3 to TRBJ2-3, with D perhaps assigned TRBD1 or TRBD2 (5 bases each). With 4 bases removed from V and 1 base from J, the gap between germline ends came to 12 bases. The CDR3 is 15 amino acids. CDR1 and CDR2 from the germline V gene are LGHNA and YSLEER. The CDR3 loop is CASSLGRGRTDTQYF. For the CDR3, the DNA is TGCGCCAGCAGCCTCGGACGGGGCCGCACAGATACGCAGTATTTT.

The chain is built from TRBV13 and TRBJ2-1; D is possibly TRBD1 (5 bases). The CDR3 contains 16 residues. Trimming took off 4 bases at V and 7 bases at J, with 20 bases between the two ends. CDR1 PRHDT and CDR2 FYEKMQ come from the germline V gene (reference sequence). The CDR3 here is CASSSPERGLGNEQFF. In DNA, the CDR3 is TGTGCCAGCAGCTCGCCGGAAAGGGGCCTTGGTAATGAGCAGTTCTTC.

V and J are TRBV7-9 and TRBJ2-3, with D tentatively TRBD2 (6 bases). The length of the CDR3 is 15 residues. The ends were cut back, 8 bases at V and 2 bases at J, with 17 bases in the middle. Germline V gene data show CDR1 as SEHNR and CDR2 as FQNEAQ (reference sequence). The CDR3 loop is CASSPGRMVTDTQYF. DNA of the CDR3: TGTGCCAGCTCTCCCGGGAGAATGGTCACAGATACGCAGTATTTT.

V gene TRBV14 combines with J gene TRBJ2-7; 8 bases fit TRBD2. The ends lost 1 base at V and 3 bases at J; junction bases unmatched: 5. The CDR3 covers 15 residues. Per germline, CDR1 SGHDN and CDR2 FVKESK. CDR3 sequence reads: CASSQASAGGYEQYF. The CDR3 region has the DNA TGTGCCAGCAGCCAAGCCTCTGCGGGAGGCTACGAGCAGTACTTC.

This clone was picked up a small number of times. This chain uses TRBV11-3 with TRBJ1-4; no definite D call. Per germline, CDR1 SGHNT and CDR2 YENEEA. Trimming took off 4 bases at V and 17 bases at J, with 5 bases between the two ends. The CDR3 has 8 residues. CDR3 in DNA: TGTGCCAGCAGCTCCGATTTTTTT. Translated: CASSSDFF.

The chain combines TRBV27 with TRBJ2-7; no reliable D call. CDR3 length equals 14 residues. The germline V gene has CDR1 MNHEY and CDR2 SMNVEV (reference sequence). Trimming left V 2 bases short and J 4 bases short, with 12 bases between. CDR3 sequence reads: CASSLRAPYYEQYF. CDR3 DNA sequence: TGTGCCAGCAGTTTACGTGCGCCTTATTACGAGCAGTACTTC.

The chain carries TRBV10-1 and TRBJ2-7; D remains unclear. CDR3 length equals 16 residues. V gave up 3 bases and J gave up 6 bases, with 21 bases separating them. CDR1 is WNHNN and CDR2 is SYGVQD in the germline V gene (reference sequence). The CDR3 DNA follows: TGCGCCAGCAGTGATAACCGACGGACCTATCCTTCCGAGCAGTACTTC. Translation: CASSDNRRTYPSEQYF.

The chain couples TRBV5-1 to TRBJ2-5; possibly TRBD1 for D (7 bases). Germline V gene lookup returns CDR1 SGHRS and CDR2 YFSETQ. Trimming removed 0 bases at V and 2 bases at J, with 14 bases between. CDR3 length equals 16 residues. The CDR3 protein is CASSLGRGRIQETQYF. Written as DNA, the CDR3 is TGCGCCAGCAGCTTGGGGAGGGGGCGCATACAAGAGACCCAGTACTTC. The complete variable domain, with remaining parts taken from reference TRBV5-1 and TRBJ2-5, reads KAGVTQTPRYLIKTRGQQVTLSCSPISGHRSVSWYQQTPGQGLQFLFEYFSETQRNKGNFPGRFSGRQFSNSRSEMNVSTLELGDSALYLCASSLGRGRIQETQYFGPGTRLLVL.

For this clone: In the same sample, other DNA sequences code for this CDR3. This chain joins TRBV13 and TRBJ2-5; D is perhaps TRBD1 (6 bases). The CDR3 sequence is 14 residues long. V lost 4 bases and J lost 0, with 9 bases in between. Germline V CDR1 and CDR2: PRHDT, FYEKMQ (reference sequence). The CDR3 reads CASSSWTDQETQYF. The CDR3 nucleotides are TGTGCCAGCAGCTCCTGGACAGACCAAGAGACCCAGTACTTC. Full variable domain (rest looked up from reference TRBV13 and TRBJ2-5): AAGVIQSPRHLIKEKRETATLKCYPIPRHDTVYWYQQGPGQDPQFLISFYEKMQSDKGSIPDRFSAQQFSDYHSELNMSSLELGDSALYFCASSSWTDQETQYFGPGTRLLVL.

The chain recombines TRBV21-1 with TRBJ1-2; TRBD1 reflects the table's D call only, with no check against the DNA. TRBV21-1 is reported as a pseudogene. The CDR3 covers 18 residues. CDR3 amino acids: CASTKGRDRGLPRPGYTF. The CDR3 nucleotides read TGTGCCAGCACCAAAGGCCGGGACAGGGGGCTCCCCAGGCCTGGCTACACCTTC.

The V and J genes are TRBV27 and TRBJ2-7; possibly TRBD1 or TRBD2 for D (6 bases each). The V and J ends lost 5 bases and 9 bases respectively, with 17 bases between them. CDR3 size: 13 residues. Looked up from germline, CDR1 is MNHEY and CDR2 is SMNVEV (reference sequence). In DNA form, the CDR3 reads TGTGCCAGCAGTATCACGGGGGCCTACTCGCAGTACTTC. Translation: CASSITGAYSQYF.

The chain combines TRBV9 with TRBJ2-2; D is undetermined. Germline V lookup: CDR1 SGDLS, CDR2 YYNGEE. This CDR3 has 16 amino acids. Trimming took 0 bases from V and 4 from J, leaving 13 bases between them. The CDR3 DNA is TGTGCCAGCAGCGTAGCCGAGCATGGCAGCACCGGGGAGCTGTTTTTT. Encoded protein: CASSVAEHGSTGELFF.

This clone has just one count. The V and J genes are TRBV4-1 and TRBJ1-2; D is undetermined. Trimming left V 4 bases short and J 1 base short, with 10 bases between. The CDR3 spans 14 residues. The germline CDR1 and CDR2 sequences are MGHRA and YSYEKL. The CDR3 DNA reads as TGCGCCAGCAGCCCCTCTTGGGGTAACTATGGCTACACCTTC. Protein product: CASSPSWGNYGYTF.